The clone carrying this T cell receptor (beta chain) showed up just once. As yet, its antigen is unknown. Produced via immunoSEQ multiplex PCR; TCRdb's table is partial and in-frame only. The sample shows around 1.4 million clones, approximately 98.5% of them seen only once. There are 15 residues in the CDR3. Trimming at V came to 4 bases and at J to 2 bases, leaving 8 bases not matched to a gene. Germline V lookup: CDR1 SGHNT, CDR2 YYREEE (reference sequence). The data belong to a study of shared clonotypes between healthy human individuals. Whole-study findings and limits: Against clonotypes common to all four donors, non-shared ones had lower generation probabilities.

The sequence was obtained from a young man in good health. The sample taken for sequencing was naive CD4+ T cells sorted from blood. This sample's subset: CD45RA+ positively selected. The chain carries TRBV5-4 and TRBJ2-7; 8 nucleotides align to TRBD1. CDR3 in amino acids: CASSRRQGTPYEQYF. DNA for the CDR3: TGTGCCAGCAGCCGCCGACAGGGGACCCCCTACGAGCAGTACTTC.